Below, 8 T cell receptor beta chains from the same sample are listed, as sequenced in a study of beta chain features in type 1 diabetes. The authors reverse transcribed all of the isolated RNA, so sequencing captured expressed TCRB transcripts. The protocol was immunoSEQ multiplex PCR, while the TCRdb copy is restricted to in-frame clones and leaves out a portion. The repertoire consists of some 250,000 clones, with about 26% occurring once and the leading ten covering around 4%. Sequenced input: central memory CD4+ T cells from blood. These receptors were collected from a man aged 25-40 years in good health.

The rearrangement links TRBV28 to TRBJ2-7; a possible D gene is TRBD1 (5 bases). V lost 4 bases, J lost 6 bases, and 13 bases lay in between. CDR1 and CDR2 (germline): MDHEN, SYDVKM. The CDR3 loop spans 13 amino acids. CDR3 coding DNA: TGTGCCAGCAGTTCGCCCAGTAGGGGCGAGCAGTACTTC. This sequence encodes CASSSPSRGEQYF.

The chain carries TRBV11-2 and TRBJ1-5, with D uncertain. The CDR3 is 15 amino acids. Trimming left V 3 bases short and J 7 bases short, with 16 bases between. Germline CDR1 and CDR2: SGHAT and FQNNGV. The CDR3 here is CASSLEGRAGQPQHF. CDR3 DNA sequence: TGTGCCAGCAGCTTGGAAGGACGTGCTGGGCAGCCCCAGCATTTT. Drawing the rest from reference TRBV11-2 and TRBJ1-5, the complete variable domain is EAGVAQSPRYKIIEKRQSVAFWCNPISGHATLYWYQQILGQGPKLLIQFQNNGVVDDSQLPKDRFSAERLKGVDSTLKIQPAKLEDSAVYLCASSLEGRAGQPQHFGDGTRLSIL.

This chain joins TRBV6-5 and TRBJ2-1, with a weak D call TRBD2 (6 bases). The CDR3 contains 14 residues. Trimming removed 10 bases at V and 5 bases at J, with 18 bases between. Germline V lookup: CDR1 MNHEY, CDR2 SVGAGI. CDR3 coding DNA: TGTGCCACAATGAGGAGGGCCCTCGACAATGAGCAGTTCTTC. It encodes CATMRRALDNEQFF.

The chain joins TRBV29-1 to TRBJ1-4; the D is unclear. The V and J ends lost 7 bases and 0 bases respectively, with 6 bases between them. The CDR3 sequence is 12 residues long. Germline V CDR1 and CDR2: SQVTM, ANQGSEA. CDR3 sequence reads: CSAYTTNEKLFF. The DNA for the CDR3 is TGCAGCGCATATACAACTAATGAAAAACTGTTTTTT. Supplemented by reference TRBV29-1 and TRBJ1-4, the full variable domain reads SAVISQKPSRDICQRGTSLTIQCQVDSQVTMMFWYRQQPGQSLTLIATANQGSEATYESGFVIDKFPISRPNLTFSTLTVSNMSPEDSSIYLCSAYTTNEKLFFGSGTQLSVL.

The sample holds a few counts of this clone. The genes are TRBV19 and TRBJ2-7; the match to TRBD2 covers 8 bases. Germline assignment: CDR1 LNHDA and CDR2 SQIVND (reference sequence). The CDR3 runs to 16 residues. With 3 bases clipped from V and 4 bases from J, the junction kept 11 bases outside the gene matches. The chain's CDR3 is CASSINFGTRKYEQYF. Written as DNA, the CDR3 is TGTGCCAGTAGTATCAATTTCGGGACTAGAAAATACGAGCAGTACTTC.

The chain couples TRBV6-1 to TRBJ1-2; D unclear. The CDR3 spans 13 residues. CDR1 is MNHNS and CDR2 is SASEGT in the germline V gene. The V and J ends lost 6 bases and 4 bases respectively, with 12 bases between them. The CDR3 spells CASRPREAYGYTF. The CDR3, as DNA: TGTGCCAGCAGGCCAAGGGAGGCCTATGGCTACACCTTC.

The sample holds a few counts of this clone. The chain joins TRBV5-1 to TRBJ2-1, with D tentatively TRBD1 (6 bases). V dropped 3 bases and J dropped 6 bases, with 19 bases sitting between them. Germline V gene lookup returns CDR1 SGHRS and CDR2 YFSETQ. CDR3 length equals 16 residues. The CDR3 is CASSSTGLRVANEQFF. CDR3 nucleotide sequence: TGCGCCAGCAGCTCTACAGGGCTAAGGGTGGCCAATGAGCAGTTCTTC.

This chain connects TRBV30 to TRBJ2-7; D may correspond to TRBD1 or TRBD2 (5 bases each). The germline CDR1 and CDR2 sequences are GTSNPN and SVGIG (reference sequence). This CDR3 contains 12 residues. Trimming cost V 3 bases and J 12 bases, with 18 bases left between them. The CDR3 DNA sequence: TGTGCCTGGAGCTCCTCGGGACCCTATATGTACTTC. Translation: CAWSSSGPYMYF.